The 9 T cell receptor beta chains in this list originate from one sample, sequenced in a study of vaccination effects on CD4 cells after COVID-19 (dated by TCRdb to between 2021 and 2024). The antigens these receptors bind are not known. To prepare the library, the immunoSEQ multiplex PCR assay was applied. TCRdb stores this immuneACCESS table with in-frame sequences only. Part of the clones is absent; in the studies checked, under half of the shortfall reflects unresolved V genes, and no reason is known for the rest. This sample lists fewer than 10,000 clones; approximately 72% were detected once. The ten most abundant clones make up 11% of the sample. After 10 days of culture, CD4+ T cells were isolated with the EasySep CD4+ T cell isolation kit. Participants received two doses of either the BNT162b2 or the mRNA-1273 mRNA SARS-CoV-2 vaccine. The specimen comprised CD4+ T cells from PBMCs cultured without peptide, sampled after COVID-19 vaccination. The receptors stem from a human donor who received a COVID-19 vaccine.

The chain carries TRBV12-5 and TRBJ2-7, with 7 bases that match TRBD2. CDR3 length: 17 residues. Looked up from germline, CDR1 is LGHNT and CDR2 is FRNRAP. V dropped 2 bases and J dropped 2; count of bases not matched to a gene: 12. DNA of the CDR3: TGTGCTAGTGGTTTGTCGAACGCCGGGGGGAGGACCTACGAGCAGTACTTC. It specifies CASGLSNAGGRTYEQYF.

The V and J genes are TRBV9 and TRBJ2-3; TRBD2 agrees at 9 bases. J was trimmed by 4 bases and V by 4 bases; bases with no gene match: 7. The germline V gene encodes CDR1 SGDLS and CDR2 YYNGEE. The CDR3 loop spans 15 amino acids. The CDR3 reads CASSPSSGSADTQYF. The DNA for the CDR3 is TGTGCCAGCAGCCCGAGTAGCGGGAGTGCAGATACGCAGTATTTT.

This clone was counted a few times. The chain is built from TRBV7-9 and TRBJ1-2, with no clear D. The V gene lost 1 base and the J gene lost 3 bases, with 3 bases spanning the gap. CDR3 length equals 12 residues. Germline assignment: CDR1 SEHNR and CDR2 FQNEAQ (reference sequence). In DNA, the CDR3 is TGTGCCAGCAGCTTAGATGACTATGGCTACACCTTC. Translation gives CASSLDDYGYTF.

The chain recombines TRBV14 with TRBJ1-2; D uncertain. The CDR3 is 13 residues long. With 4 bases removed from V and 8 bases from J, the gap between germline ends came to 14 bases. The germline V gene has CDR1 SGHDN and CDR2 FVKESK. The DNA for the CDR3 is TGTGCCAGCAGCCCCACCCCCCAGTACGGCTACACCTTC. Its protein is CASSPTPQYGYTF.

The CDR3 nucleotides are TGTGCCAGCAGTTCTGGGACAGGCTTTAATGAAAAACTGTTTTTT. It encodes CASSSGTGFNEKLFF. The chain joins TRBV6-6 to TRBJ1-4, with 8 nucleotides matching TRBD1. The germline V gene encodes CDR1 MNHNY and CDR2 SVGAGI (reference sequence). The CDR3 is 15 amino acids. V gave up 4 bases and J gave up 4 bases; unmatched junction bases: 5.

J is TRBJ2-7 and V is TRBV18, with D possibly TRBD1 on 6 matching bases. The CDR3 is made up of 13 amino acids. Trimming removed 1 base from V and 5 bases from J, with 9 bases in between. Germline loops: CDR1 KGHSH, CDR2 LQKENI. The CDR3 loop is CASSPRQADEQYF. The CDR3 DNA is TGTGCCAGCTCACCACGACAGGCAGACGAGCAGTACTTC.

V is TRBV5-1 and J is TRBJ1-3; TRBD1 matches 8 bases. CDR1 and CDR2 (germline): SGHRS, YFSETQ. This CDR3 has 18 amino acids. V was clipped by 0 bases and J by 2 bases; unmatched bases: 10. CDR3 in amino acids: CASSLVDGARGPGNTIYF. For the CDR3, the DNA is TGCGCCAGCAGCTTGGTAGACGGGGCCAGGGGGCCTGGAAACACCATATATTTT.

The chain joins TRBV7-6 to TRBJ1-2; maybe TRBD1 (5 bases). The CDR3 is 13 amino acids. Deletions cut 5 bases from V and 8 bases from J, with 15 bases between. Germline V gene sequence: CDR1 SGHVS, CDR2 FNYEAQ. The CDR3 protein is CASSTAAGGGYTF. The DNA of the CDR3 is TGTGCCAGCAGCACGGCGGCTGGGGGAGGCTACACCTTC.

The CDR3 spells CASSLPGSFGYTF. The CDR3 DNA follows: TGTGCCAGCAGTCTCCCGGGTTCCTTTGGCTACACCTTC. J is TRBJ1-2 and V is TRBV6-6; D unresolved. V was clipped by 5 bases and J by 7 bases, with 14 bases between them. The germline CDR1 and CDR2 sequences are MNHNY and SVGAGI (reference sequence). The CDR3 has 13 residues.